Below, 13 T cell receptor beta chains from the same sample are listed, as sequenced in a study of T-cell memory formation after mild COVID-19. TCRdb processed the 5' RACE reads anew with MiXCR; each CDR3 protein has one entry. The sample lists 450,000 or so distinct CDR3 sequences, roughly 20% occurring once. Material for sequencing was PBMCs or a T cell subset sorted from them (not recorded which). These receptors originate from an adult woman who had mild COVID-19 (a few samples of this study predate the infection). Cell type and time point are not known.

This clonotype occurred many times. This chain connects TRBV6-5 to TRBJ2-7; D is ambiguous. The CDR3 loop spans 12 amino acids. Trimming left V 5 bases short and J 6 bases short, with 11 bases between. Germline V CDR1 and CDR2: MNHEY, SVGAGI. The CDR3 DNA reads TGTGCCAGCAGTACACCATCGTCCGAGCAGTACTTC. Translation gives CASSTPSSEQYF.

The chain carries TRBV12-3 or TRBV12-4 and TRBJ2-3; 8 bases are a match to TRBD2. The CDR3 length is 20 residues. The trim removed 5 bases at V and 4 bases at J, leaving 23 bases unmatched. CDR3 nucleotides: TGTGCCAGCAGTACCCAGCCAGGGAGCGGGAGTTTTGGGGAGGCAGATACGCAGTATTTT. This sequence encodes CASSTQPGSGSFGEADTQYF.

The rearrangement uses TRBV7-9 and TRBJ2-1; TRBD2 matches at 7 bases. The J segment lost 7 bases and the V segment lost 5 bases, leaving 11 bases of the junction unmatched. CDR1 is SEHNR, CDR2 FQNEAQ, per germline (reference sequence). The CDR3 has 15 residues. CDR3 sequence reads: CASSLDGGSINEQFF. The CDR3, as DNA: TGTGCCAGCAGCCTAGACGGCGGGAGTATAAATGAGCAGTTCTTC. Combining the CDR3 with reference TRBV7-9 and TRBJ2-1 gives the whole variable domain DTGVSQNPRHKITKRGQNVTFRCDPISEHNRLYWYRQTLGQGPEFLTYFQNEAQLEKSRLLSDRFSAERPKGSFSTLEIQRTEQGDSAMYLCASSLDGGSINEQFFGPGTRLTVL.

This clonotype was picked up a small number of times. The chain employs TRBV7-2 and TRBJ1-1; the match to TRBD1 covers 8 bases. J gave up 4 bases and V 5 bases, and 9 bases lay outside the gene matches. CDR3 length equals 15 residues. Germline-derived CDR1 and CDR2 are SGHTA and FQGNSA. The CDR3 is CASSQPYTGGTEAFF. CDR3 sequence (DNA): TGTGCCAGCAGCCAACCCTATACAGGGGGCACTGAAGCTTTCTTT.

This clonotype was picked up a small number of times. V gene TRBV12-3 or TRBV12-4 combines with J gene TRBJ1-5; D is undetermined. Between the trimmed V and J ends, which lost 7 bases and 3 bases, there was a span of 10 bases. The CDR3 has 13 amino acids. CDR3 region: CASTRGPNQPQHF. For the CDR3, the DNA is TGTGCCAGCACCCGCGGTCCCAATCAGCCCCAGCATTTT.

The V gene is TRBV4-1, the J gene TRBJ2-6; 9 bases line up with TRBD1. Germline CDR1 MGHRA, CDR2 YSYEKL. The CDR3 consists of 17 residues. V lost 4 bases and J lost 1; bases outside the gene matches: 5. The CDR3 nucleotides are TGCGCCAGCAGCCCACAGGGGGCTGGTTCTGGGGCCAACGTCCTGACTTTC. Its translation is CASSPQGAGSGANVLTF.

This clonotype has just a few counts. The chain carries TRBV2 and TRBJ2-2; TRBD1 matches at 7 bases. The CDR3 covers 14 residues. The V gene's germline CDR1 is SNHLY and CDR2 FYNNEI. J lost 4 bases, V lost 5 bases, and 4 bases had no gene match. This CDR3 is CASSKTGPTGELFF. As DNA, the CDR3 is TGTGCCAGCAGTAAGACAGGGCCCACCGGGGAGCTGTTTTTT.

This clonotype was seen more than once but under ten times. The chain couples TRBV12-3 or TRBV12-4 to TRBJ2-1, with D uncertain. V lost 5 bases to trimming and J lost 10 bases, with 6 bases between them. This CDR3 is built from 10 residues. The CDR3 protein is CASSPREQFF. In DNA form, the CDR3 reads TGTGCCAGCAGTCCCAGGGAGCAGTTCTTC.

This chain joins TRBV20-1 and TRBJ2-7, with 13 bases fitting TRBD2. The CDR3 has 16 residues. The V and J ends lost 1 base and 4 bases, in that order; junction bases with no gene match: 7. CDR1 and CDR2 (germline): DFQATT, SNEGSKA (reference sequence). CDR3 protein: CSARGGLAGVGYEQYF. DNA of the CDR3: TGCAGTGCTAGAGGCGGACTAGCGGGGGTTGGGTACGAGCAGTACTTC.

This clonotype has just a few counts. The chain couples TRBV7-9 to TRBJ2-7; D not resolved. V gave up 4 bases and J gave up 4 bases, with 17 bases separating them. Germline assignment: CDR1 SEHNR and CDR2 FQNEAQ (reference sequence). The CDR3 loop spans 15 amino acids. CDR3 sequence (DNA): TGTGCCAGCAGCTACGACACCTCCCGGCTATACGAGCAGTACTTC. Protein product: CASSYDTSRLYEQYF. The full variable domain, in which reference TRBV7-9 and TRBJ2-7 provide the parts outside the CDR3, is DTGVSQNPRHKITKRGQNVTFRCDPISEHNRLYWYRQTLGQGPEFLTYFQNEAQLEKSRLLSDRFSAERPKGSFSTLEIQRTEQGDSAMYLCASSYDTSRLYEQYFGPGTRLTVT.

In its sample, this clonotype was seen many times. This rearrangement joins TRBV7-9 to TRBJ2-5, with D hard to call. Germline lookup yields CDR1 SEHNR and CDR2 FQNEAQ (reference sequence). CDR3 length: 12 amino acids. V lost 0 bases to trimming and J lost 7 bases, with 6 bases between them. The CDR3 region has the DNA TGTGCCAGCAGCTTAGCGTTGGGGACCCAGTACTTC. This translates into CASSLALGTQYF.

This clonotype was observed a handful of times. The rearrangement uses TRBV11-2 and TRBJ2-2, with TRBD1 matching 7 bases. Trimming at V came to 0 bases and at J to 1 base, leaving 5 bases not matched to a gene. CDR3 length: 17 amino acids. Germline V gives CDR1 SGHAT, CDR2 FQNNGV. The CDR3 bases are TGTGCCAGCAGCTTAGATCAGTACAGGGGGAACACCGGGGAGCTGTTTTTT. Protein: CASSLDQYRGNTGELFF.

The rearrangement uses TRBV6-2 or TRBV6-3 and TRBJ2-2; 8 bases are a match to TRBD1. The J segment lost 2 bases and the V segment lost 0 bases, leaving 2 bases of the junction unmatched. Germline CDR1 MNHEY, CDR2 SVGEGT. The CDR3 covers 16 residues. The chain's CDR3 is CASSYSGQVNTGELFF. In nucleotides, the CDR3 is TGTGCCAGCAGTTACTCGGGACAGGTTAACACCGGGGAGCTGTTTTTT.